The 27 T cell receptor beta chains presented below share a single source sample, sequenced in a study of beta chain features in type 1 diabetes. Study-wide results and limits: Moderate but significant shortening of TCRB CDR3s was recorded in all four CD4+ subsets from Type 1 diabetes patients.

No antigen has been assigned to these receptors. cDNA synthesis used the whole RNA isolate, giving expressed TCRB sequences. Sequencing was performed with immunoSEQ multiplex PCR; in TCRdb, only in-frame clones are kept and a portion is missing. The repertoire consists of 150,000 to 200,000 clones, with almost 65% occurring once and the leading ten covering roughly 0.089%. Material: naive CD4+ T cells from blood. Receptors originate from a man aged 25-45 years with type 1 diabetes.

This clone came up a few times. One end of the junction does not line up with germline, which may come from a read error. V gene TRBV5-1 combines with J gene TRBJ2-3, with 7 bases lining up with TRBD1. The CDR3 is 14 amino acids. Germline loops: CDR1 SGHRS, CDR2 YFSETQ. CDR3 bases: TGCGCCAGCAGCTTGGAAGGGGGCACAAATACGCAGTATTTT. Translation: CASSLEGGTNTQYF.

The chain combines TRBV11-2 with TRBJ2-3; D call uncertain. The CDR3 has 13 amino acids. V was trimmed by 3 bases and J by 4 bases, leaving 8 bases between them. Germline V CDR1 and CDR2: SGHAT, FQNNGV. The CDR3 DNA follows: TGTGCCAGCAGCTTCCTGAGGTCAGATACGCAGTATTTT. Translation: CASSFLRSDTQYF.

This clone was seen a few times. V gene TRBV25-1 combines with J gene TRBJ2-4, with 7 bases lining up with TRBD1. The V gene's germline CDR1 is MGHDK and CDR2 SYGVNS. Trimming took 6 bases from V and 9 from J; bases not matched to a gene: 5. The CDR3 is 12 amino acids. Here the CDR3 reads CASSPGQIIQYF. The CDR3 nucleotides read TGTGCCAGCAGCCCGGGACAGATCATTCAGTACTTC. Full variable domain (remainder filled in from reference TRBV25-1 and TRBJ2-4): EADIYQTPRYLVIGTGKKITLECSQTMGHDKMYWYQQDPGMELHLIHYSYGVNSTEKGDLSSESTVSRIRTEHFPLTLESARPSHTSQYLCASSPGQIIQYFGAGTRLSVL.

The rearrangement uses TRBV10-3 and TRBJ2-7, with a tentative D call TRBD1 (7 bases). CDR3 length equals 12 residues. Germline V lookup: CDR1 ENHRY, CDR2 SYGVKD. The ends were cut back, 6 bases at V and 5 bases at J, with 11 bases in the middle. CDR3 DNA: TGTGCCATCAGCGGAGGGGGCGACGAGCAGTACTTC. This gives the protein CAISGGGDEQYF.

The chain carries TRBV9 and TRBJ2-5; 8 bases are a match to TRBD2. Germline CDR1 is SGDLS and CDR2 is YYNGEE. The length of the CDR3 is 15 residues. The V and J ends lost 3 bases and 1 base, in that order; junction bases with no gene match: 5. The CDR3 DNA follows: TGTGCCAGCAGCGAGGGGACTAGGTCCCAAGAGACCCAGTACTTC. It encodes CASSEGTRSQETQYF. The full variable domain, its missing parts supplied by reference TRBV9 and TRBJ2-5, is DSGVTQTPKHLITATGQRVTLRCSPRSGDLSVYWYQQSLDQGLQFLIQYYNGEERAKGNILERFSAQQFPDLHSELNLSSLELGDSALYFCASSEGTRSQETQYFGPGTRLLVL.

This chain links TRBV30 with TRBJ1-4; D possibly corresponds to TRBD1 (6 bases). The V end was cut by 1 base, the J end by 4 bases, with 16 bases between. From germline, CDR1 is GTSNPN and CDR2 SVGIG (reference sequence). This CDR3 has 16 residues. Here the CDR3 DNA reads TGTGCCTGGAGTGGGGGGCACGGACTACATAATGAAAAACTGTTTTTT. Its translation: CAWSGGHGLHNEKLFF.

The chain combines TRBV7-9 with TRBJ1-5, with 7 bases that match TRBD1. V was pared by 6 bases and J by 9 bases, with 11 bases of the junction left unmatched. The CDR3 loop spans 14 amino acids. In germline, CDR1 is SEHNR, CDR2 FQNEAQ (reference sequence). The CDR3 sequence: CASRRLGTVRPQHF. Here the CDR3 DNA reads TGTGCCAGCAGAAGACTAGGGACAGTCAGGCCCCAGCATTTT. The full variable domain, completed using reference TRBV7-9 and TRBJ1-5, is DTGVSQNPRHKITKRGQNVTFRCDPISEHNRLYWYRQTLGQGPEFLTYFQNEAQLEKSRLLSDRFSAERPKGSFSTLEIQRTEQGDSAMYLCASRRLGTVRPQHFGDGTRLSIL.

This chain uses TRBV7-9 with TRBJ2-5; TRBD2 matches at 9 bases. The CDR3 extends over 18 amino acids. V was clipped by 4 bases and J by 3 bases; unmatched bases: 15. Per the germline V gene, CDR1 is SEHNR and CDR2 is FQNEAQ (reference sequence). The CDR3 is CASSYSGWGVAGEETQYF. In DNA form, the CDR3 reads TGTGCCAGCAGCTATAGCGGTTGGGGCGTAGCGGGGGAAGAGACCCAGTACTTC.

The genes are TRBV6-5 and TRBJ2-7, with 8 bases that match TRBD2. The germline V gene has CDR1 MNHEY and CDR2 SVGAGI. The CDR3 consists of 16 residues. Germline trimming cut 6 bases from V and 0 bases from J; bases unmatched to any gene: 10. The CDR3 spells CASSYGAAGASYEQYF. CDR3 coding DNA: TGTGCCAGCAGCTACGGGGCAGCGGGGGCCTCCTACGAGCAGTACTTC.

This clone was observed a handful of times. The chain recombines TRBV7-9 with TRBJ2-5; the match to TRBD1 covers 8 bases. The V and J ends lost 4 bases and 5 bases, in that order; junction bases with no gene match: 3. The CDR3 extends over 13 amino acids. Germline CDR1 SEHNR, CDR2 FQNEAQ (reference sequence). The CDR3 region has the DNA TGTGCCAGCAGCTCGGCAGGGGGCGAGACCCAGTACTTC. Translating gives CASSSAGGETQYF. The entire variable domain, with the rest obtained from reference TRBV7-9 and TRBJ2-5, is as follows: DTGVSQNPRHKITKRGQNVTFRCDPISEHNRLYWYRQTLGQGPEFLTYFQNEAQLEKSRLLSDRFSAERPKGSFSTLEIQRTEQGDSAMYLCASSSAGGETQYFGPGTRLLVL.

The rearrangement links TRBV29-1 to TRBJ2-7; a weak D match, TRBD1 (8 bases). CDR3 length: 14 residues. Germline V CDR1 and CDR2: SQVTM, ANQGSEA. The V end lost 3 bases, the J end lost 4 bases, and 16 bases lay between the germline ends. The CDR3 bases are TGCAGCGTTGATGGTACAGGGGGGGCTTACGAGCAGTACTTC. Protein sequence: CSVDGTGGAYEQYF.

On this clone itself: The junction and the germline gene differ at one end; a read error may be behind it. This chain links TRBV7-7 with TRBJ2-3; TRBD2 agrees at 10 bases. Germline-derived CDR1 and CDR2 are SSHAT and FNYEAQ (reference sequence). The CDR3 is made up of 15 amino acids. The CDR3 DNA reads TGTGCTAGCAGCCCGGGACTAGCGCGCACAGATACGCAGTATTTT. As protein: CASSPGLARTDTQYF.

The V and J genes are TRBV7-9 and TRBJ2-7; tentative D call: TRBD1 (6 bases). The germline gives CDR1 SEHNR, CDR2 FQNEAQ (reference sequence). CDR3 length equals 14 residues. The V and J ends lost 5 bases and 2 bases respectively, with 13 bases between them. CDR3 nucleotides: TGTGCCAGCAGCCGCGACAGGCCCACCTACGAGCAGTACTTC. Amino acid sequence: CASSRDRPTYEQYF.

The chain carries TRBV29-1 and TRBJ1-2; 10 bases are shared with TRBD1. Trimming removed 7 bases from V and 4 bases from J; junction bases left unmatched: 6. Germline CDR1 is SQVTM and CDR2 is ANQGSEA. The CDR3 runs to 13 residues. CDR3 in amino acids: CSGTGGEGYGYTF. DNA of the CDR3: TGCAGCGGGACAGGGGGAGAGGGCTATGGCTACACCTTC.

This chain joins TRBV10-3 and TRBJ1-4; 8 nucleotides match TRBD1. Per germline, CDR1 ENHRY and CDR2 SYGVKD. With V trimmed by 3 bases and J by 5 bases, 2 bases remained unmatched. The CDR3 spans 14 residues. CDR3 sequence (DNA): TGTGCCATCAGTGAAAGACAGGGGAATGAAAAACTGTTTTTT. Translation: CAISERQGNEKLFF.

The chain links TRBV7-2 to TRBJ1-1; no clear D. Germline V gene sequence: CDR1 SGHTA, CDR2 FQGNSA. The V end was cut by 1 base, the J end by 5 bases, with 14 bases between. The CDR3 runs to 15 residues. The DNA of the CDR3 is TGTGCCAGCAGCTTAGATCGAGCCTCAGGAACTGAAGCTTTCTTT. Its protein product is CASSLDRASGTEAFF.

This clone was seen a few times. CDR3 coding DNA: TGCAGCGGGTTTTGGACAGGGATTTGGGAGACCCAGTACTTC. Translation: CSGFWTGIWETQYF. The chain employs TRBV29-1 and TRBJ2-5; 8 bases are shared with TRBD1. Germline assignment: CDR1 SQVTM and CDR2 ANQGSEA. The CDR3 sequence is 14 residues long. With 7 bases clipped from V and 5 bases from J, the junction kept 12 bases outside the gene matches.

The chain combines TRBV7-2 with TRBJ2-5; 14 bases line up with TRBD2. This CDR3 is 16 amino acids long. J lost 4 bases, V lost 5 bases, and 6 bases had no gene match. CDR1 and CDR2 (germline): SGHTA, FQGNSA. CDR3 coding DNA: TGTGCCAGCAGCCTCGGGACTAGCGGGGGAGGAGAGACCCAGTACTTC. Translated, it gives CASSLGTSGGGETQYF. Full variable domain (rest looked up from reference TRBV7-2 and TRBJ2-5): GAGVSQSPSNKVTEKGKDVELRCDPISGHTALYWYRQSLGQGLEFLIYFQGNSAPDKSGLPSDRFSAERTGGSVSTLTIQRTQQEDSAVYLCASSLGTSGGGETQYFGPGTRLLVL.

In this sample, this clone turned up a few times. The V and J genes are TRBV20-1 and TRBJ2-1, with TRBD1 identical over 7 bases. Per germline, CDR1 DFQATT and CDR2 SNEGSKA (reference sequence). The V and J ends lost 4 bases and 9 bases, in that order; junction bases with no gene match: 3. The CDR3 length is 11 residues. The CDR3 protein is CSANQGVEQFF. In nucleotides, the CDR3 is TGCAGTGCTAACCAGGGGGTTGAGCAGTTCTTC.

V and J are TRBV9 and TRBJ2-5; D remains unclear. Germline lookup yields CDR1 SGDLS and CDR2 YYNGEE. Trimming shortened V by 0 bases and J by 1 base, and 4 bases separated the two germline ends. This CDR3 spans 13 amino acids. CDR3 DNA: TGTGCCAGCAGCGTAGCTACCCAAGAGACCCAGTACTTC. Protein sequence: CASSVATQETQYF. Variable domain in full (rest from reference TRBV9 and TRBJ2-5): DSGVTQTPKHLITATGQRVTLRCSPRSGDLSVYWYQQSLDQGLQFLIQYYNGEERAKGNILERFSAQQFPDLHSELNLSSLELGDSALYFCASSVATQETQYFGPGTRLLVL.

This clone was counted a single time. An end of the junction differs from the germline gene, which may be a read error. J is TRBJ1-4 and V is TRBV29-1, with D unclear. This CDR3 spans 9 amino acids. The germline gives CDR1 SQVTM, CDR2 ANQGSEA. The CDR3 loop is CSVEVEAHF. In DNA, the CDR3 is TGCAGCGTTGAAGTGGAGGCTCATTTT. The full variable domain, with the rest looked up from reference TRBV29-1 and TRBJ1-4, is SAVISQKPSRDICQRGTSLTIQCQVDSQVTMMFWYRQQPGQSLTLIATANQGSEATYESGFVIDKFPISRPNLTFSTLTVSNMSPEDSSIYLCSVEVEAHFGSGTQLSVL.

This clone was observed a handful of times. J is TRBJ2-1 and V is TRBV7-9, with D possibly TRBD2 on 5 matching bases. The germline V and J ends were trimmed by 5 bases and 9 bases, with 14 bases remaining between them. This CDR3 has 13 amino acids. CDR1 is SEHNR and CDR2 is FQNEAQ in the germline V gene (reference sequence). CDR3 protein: CASSPRGGTEQFF. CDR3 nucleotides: TGTGCCAGCAGCCCTCGGGGTGGCACTGAGCAGTTCTTC.

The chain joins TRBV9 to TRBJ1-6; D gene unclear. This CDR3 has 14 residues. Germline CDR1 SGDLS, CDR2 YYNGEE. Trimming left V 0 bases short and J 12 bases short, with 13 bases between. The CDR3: CASSVEDSGKPLHF. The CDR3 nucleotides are TGTGCCAGCAGCGTAGAAGATTCGGGGAAACCCCTCCACTTT.

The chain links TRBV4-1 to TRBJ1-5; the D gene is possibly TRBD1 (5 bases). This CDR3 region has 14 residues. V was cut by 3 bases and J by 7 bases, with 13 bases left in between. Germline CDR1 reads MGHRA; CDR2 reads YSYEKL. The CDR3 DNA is TGCGCCAGCAGCCATCAGGGAACGGAGCAGCCCCAGCATTTT. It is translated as CASSHQGTEQPQHF.

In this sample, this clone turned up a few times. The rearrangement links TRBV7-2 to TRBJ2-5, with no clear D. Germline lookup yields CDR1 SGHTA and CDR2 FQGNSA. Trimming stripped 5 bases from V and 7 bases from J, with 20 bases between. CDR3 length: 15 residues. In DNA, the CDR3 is TGTGCCAGCAGCACGAGGAGCCTCGGTCCAGGGACCCAGTACTTC. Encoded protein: CASSTRSLGPGTQYF.

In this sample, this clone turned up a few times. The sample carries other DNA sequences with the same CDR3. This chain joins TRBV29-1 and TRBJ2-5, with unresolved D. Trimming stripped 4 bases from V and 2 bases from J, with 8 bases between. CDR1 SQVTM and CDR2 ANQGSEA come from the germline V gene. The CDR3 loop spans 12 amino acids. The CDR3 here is CSVGGAQETQYF. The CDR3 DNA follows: TGCAGCGTTGGAGGTGCTCAAGAGACCCAGTACTTC.

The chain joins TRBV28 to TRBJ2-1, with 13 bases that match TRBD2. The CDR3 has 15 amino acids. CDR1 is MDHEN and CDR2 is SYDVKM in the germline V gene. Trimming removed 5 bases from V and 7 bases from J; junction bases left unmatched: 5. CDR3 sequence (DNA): TGTGCCAGCAGTGGCGGACTAGCGGGGGAAAATGAGCAGTTCTTC. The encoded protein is CASSGGLAGENEQFF.